This TCR beta chain was identified in a study of radiotherapy plus CTLA-4 blockade in lung cancer. The CDR3 is 14 residues long. The V end lost 3 bases, the J end lost 7 bases, and 15 bases lay between the germline ends. CDR1 and CDR2 (germline): MDHEN, SYDVKM. Notes on this clone: The antigen is not known.

Produced via immunoSEQ multiplex PCR; TCRdb's table is partial and in-frame only. The repertoire holds approximately 94,000 clones, with around 80% as singletons. Overall study findings and caveats: An expansion of tumor-derived TCR clones occurred in blood after radiotherapy plus ipilimumab.

The sequence was collected from a human donor with non-small cell lung cancer that progressed on radiotherapy plus ipilimumab. The sample in question was peripheral blood, obtained from a patient treated with radiotherapy plus ipilimumab. The chain couples TRBV28 to TRBJ1-2; no clear D. Written as DNA, the CDR3 is TGTGCCAGCAGTTTTGGCCTCGGTGGACTTGGCTACACCTTC. Amino acids: CASSFGLGGLGYTF.